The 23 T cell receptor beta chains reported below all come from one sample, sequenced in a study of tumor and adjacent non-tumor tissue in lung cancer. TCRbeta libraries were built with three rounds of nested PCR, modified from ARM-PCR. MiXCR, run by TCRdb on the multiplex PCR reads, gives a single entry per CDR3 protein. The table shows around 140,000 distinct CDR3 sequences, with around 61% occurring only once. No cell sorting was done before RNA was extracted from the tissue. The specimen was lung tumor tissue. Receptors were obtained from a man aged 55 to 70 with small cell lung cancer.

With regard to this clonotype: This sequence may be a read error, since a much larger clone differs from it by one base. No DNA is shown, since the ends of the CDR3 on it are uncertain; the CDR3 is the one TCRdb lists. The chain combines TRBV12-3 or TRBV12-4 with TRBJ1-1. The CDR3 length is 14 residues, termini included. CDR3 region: CASSFVGVGTEVFF.

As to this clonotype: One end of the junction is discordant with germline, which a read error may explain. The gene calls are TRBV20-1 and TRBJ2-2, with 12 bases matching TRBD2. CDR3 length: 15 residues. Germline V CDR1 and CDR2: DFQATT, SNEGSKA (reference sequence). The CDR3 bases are TGCAGTGTTAGAGATCGACTAGCGGGAGACGGGGAGCTGTTTTTT. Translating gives CSVRDRLAGDGELFF.

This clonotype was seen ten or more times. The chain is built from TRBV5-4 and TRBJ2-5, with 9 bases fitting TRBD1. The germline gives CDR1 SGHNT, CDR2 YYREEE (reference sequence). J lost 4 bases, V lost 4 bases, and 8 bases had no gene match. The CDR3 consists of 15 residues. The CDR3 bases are TGTGCCAGCAGCCTGAAACAGGGGGCGGGAGAGACCCAGTACTTC. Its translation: CASSLKQGAGETQYF.

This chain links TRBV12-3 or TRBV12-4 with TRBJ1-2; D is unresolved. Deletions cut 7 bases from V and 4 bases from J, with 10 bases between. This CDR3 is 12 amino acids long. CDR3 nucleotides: TGTGCCAGCAATCAAGAGACCTATGGCTACACCTTC. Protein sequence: CASNQETYGYTF.

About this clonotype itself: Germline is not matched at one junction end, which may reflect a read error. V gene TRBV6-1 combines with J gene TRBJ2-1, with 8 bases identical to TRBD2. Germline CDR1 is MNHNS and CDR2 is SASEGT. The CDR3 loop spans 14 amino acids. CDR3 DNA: TGTGCCGGCAAAACTAGCGGAAACTACAATGAGCATTTCTTC. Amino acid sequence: CAGKTSGNYNEHFF.

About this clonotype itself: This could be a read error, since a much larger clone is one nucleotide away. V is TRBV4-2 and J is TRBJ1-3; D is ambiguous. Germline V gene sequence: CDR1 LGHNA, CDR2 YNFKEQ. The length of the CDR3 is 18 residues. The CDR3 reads CASSQAHQWAASENTIYF. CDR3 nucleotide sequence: TGTGCCAGCAGCCAGGCGCATCAATGGGCAGCCTCTGAAAACACCATATATTTT.

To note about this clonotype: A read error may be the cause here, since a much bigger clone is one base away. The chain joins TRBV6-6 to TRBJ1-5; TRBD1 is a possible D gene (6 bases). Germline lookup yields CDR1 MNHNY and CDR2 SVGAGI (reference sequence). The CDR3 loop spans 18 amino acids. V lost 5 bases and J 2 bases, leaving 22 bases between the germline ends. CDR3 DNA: TGTGCCAGCAGTGAACAGGGCTGGGTATATAGGGGCAATCAGCCCCAGCATTTT. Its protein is CASSEQGWVYRGNQPQHF.

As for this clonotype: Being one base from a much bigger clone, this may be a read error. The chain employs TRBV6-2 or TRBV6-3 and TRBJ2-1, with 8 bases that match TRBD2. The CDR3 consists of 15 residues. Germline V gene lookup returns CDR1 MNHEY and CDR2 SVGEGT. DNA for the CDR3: TGTGTCAGCAGTTACATCCCTGGGACTAGTAAGGAGCAGTTCTTC. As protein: CVSSYIPGTSKEQFF.

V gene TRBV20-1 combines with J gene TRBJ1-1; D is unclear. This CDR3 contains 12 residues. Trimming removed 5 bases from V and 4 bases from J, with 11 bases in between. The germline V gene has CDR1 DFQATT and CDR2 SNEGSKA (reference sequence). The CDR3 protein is CSASERSTEAFF. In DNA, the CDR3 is TGCAGTGCTTCAGAGAGGTCCACTGAAGCTTTCTTT.

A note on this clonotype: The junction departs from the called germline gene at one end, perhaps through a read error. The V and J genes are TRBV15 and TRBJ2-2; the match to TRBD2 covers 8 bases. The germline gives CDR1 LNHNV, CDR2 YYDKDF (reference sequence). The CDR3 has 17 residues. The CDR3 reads CTTREGLVGKNTGELFF. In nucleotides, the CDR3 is TGTACCACCAGGGAGGGACTAGTTGGAAAGAACACCGGGGAGCTGTTTTTT.

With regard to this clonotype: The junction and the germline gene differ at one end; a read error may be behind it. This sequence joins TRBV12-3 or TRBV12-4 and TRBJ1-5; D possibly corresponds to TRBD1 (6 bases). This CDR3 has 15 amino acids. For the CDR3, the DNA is TGCACCAGCAAGGGGGACACAGGATTCAATCAGCCCCAGCATTTT. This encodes CTSKGDTGFNQPQHF.

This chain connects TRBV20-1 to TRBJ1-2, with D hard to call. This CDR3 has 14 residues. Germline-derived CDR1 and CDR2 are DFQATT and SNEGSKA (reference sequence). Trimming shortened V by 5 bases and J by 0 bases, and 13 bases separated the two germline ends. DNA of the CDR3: TGCAGTGCTGCGAAGAGGGCATCTAACTATGGCTACACCTTC. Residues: CSAAKRASNYGYTF.

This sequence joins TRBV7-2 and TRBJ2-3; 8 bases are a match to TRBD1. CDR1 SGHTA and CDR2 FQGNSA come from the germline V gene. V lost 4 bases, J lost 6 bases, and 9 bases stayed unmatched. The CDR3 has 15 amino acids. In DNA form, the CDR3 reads TGTGCCAGCAGCTCCCAGGGGGCGGCATTGGATACGCAGTATTTT. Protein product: CASSSQGAALDTQYF.

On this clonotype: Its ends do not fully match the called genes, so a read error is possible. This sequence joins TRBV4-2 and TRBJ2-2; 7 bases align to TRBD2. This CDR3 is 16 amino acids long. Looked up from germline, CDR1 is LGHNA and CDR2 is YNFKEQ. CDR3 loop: CANSQDTSESTGELFF. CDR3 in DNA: TGTGCCAACAGCCAAGATACTAGCGAGAGTACCGGGGAGCTGTTTTTT.

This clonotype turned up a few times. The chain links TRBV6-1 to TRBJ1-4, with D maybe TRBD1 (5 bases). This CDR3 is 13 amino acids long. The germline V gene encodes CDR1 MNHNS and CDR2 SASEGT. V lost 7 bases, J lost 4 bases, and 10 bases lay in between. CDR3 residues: CASIKGRNEKLFF. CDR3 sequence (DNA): TGTGCCAGCATTAAGGGACGTAATGAAAAACTGTTTTTT.

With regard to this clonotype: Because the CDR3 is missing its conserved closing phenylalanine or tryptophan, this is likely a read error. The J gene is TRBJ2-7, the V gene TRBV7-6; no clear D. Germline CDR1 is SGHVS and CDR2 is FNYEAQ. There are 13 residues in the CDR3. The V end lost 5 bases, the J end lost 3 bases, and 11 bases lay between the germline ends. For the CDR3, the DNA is TGTGCCAGCAGCCAAGAGCCAAACTACGAGCAGTACTCC. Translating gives CASSQEPNYEQYS.

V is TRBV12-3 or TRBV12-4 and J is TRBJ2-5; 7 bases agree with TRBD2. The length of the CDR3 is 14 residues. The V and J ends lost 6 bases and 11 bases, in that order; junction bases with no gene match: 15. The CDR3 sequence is CASSPPGTKDVQYF. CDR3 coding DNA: TGTGCCAGCAGCCCCCCCGGGACTAAAGACGTTCAGTACTTC.

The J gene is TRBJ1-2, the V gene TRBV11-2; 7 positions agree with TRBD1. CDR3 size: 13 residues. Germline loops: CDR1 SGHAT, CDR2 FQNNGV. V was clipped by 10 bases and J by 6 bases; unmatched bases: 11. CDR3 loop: CAINLTGVNGYTF. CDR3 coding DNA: TGTGCCATCAACTTAACAGGGGTAAATGGCTACACCTTC.

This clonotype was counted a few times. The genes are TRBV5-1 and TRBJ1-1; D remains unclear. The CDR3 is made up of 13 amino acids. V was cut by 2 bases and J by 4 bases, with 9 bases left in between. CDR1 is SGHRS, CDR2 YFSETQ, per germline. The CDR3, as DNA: TGCGCCAGCAGCTTTACCCTAGGCACTGAAGCTTTCTTT. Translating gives CASSFTLGTEAFF. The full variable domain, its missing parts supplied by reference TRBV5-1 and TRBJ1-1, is KAGVTQTPRYLIKTRGQQVTLSCSPISGHRSVSWYQQTPGQGLQFLFEYFSETQRNKGNFPGRFSGRQFSNSRSEMNVSTLELGDSALYLCASSFTLGTEAFFGQGTRLTVV.

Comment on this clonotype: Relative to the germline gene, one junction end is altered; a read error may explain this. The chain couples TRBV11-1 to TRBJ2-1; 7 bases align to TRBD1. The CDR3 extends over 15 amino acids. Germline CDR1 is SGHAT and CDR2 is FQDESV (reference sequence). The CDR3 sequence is CASSLEPGQRNERFF. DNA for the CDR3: TGTGCCAGCAGCTTAGAACCGGGACAGAGGAATGAGCGGTTCTTC. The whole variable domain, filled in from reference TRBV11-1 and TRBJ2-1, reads EAEVAQSPRYKITEKSQAVAFWCDPISGHATLYWYRQILGQGPELLVQFQDESVVDDSQLPKDRFSAERLKGVDSTLKIQPAELGDSAMYLCASSLEPGQRNERFFGPGTRLTVL.

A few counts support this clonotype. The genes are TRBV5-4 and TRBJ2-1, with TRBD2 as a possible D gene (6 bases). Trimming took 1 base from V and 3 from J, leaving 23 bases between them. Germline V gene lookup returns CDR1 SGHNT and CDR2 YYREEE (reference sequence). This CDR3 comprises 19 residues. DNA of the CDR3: TGTGCCAGCAGCTTGTGGGGGGTGGAAGGTAGAAAAGGCTACAATGAGCAGTTCTTC. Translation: CASSLWGVEGRKGYNEQFF.

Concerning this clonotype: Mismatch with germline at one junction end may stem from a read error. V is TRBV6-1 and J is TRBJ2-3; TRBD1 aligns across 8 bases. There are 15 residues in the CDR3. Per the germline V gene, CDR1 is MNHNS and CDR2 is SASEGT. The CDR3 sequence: CASSSGQAFADTHYF. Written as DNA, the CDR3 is TGTGCCAGCAGCTCGGGACAGGCCTTTGCTGATACGCACTATTTT.

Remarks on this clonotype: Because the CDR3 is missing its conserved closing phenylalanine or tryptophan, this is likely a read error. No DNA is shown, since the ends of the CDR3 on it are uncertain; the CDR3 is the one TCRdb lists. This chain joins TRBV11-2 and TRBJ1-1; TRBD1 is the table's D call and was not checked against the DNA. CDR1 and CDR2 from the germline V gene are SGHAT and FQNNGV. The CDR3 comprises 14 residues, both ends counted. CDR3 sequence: CASSLAAGLTEDFL.